Below are 20 T cell receptor beta chains sequenced from a single sample in a study of cytomegalovirus exposure and HLA in healthy donors. The PCR employed 60 Vbeta primers together with 13 Jbeta primers. Profiling relied on immunoSEQ multiplex PCR, and the TCRdb table lists in-frame clones only, not all of them. The sample yields 75,000 to 95,000 clones, about 60% seen once. The sequencing input was PBMCs. Source of these receptors: a woman in her 30s in good health and CMV-seronegative.

In DNA, the CDR3 is TGTGCCAGCAGCTTGGACGGGACATACTATGGCTACACCTTC. Translation gives CASSLDGTYYGYTF. This sequence joins TRBV7-9 and TRBJ1-2, with a possible D match to TRBD1 (6 bases). With 3 bases removed from V and 3 bases from J, the gap between germline ends came to 11 bases. This CDR3 has 14 amino acids. The germline V gene encodes CDR1 SEHNR and CDR2 FQNEAQ (reference sequence).

The chain is built from TRBV25-1 and TRBJ2-4, with D maybe TRBD2 (7 bases). The CDR3 totals 18 residues. With 1 base removed from V and 0 bases from J, the gap between germline ends came to 16 bases. Germline CDR1 MGHDK, CDR2 SYGVNS. The CDR3: CASSESRGGGAAKNIQYF. For the CDR3, the DNA is TGTGCCAGCAGTGAATCCCGAGGGGGAGGGGCAGCCAAAAACATTCAGTACTTC.

This chain links TRBV5-1 with TRBJ1-1; TRBD1 matches 7 bases. The germline V gene encodes CDR1 SGHRS and CDR2 YFSETQ. After removal of 2 bases from V and 1 base from J, the junction contained 2 bases not matched to a gene. This CDR3 is built from 14 residues. The DNA of the CDR3 is TGCGCCAGCAGCTTAGGGGGCGGGAACACTGAAGCTTTCTTT. Protein sequence: CASSLGGGNTEAFF.

The V and J genes are TRBV6-1 and TRBJ1-1, with D perhaps matching TRBD1 (5 bases). The CDR3 consists of 13 residues. Germline V gene data show CDR1 as MNHNS and CDR2 as SASEGT. V shed 7 bases and J shed 1 base, with 10 bases lying between them. In DNA, the CDR3 is TGTGCCAGCACAGGACATCGGAACACTGAAGCTTTCTTT. Translation gives CASTGHRNTEAFF.

For this clone: The junction differs from germline at one of its ends, possibly a read error. Other DNA variants within this sample encode the same CDR3. The J gene is TRBJ2-5, the V gene TRBV25-1, with 8 bases aligning to TRBD1. Germline lookup yields CDR1 MGHDK and CDR2 SYGVNS. The CDR3 totals 14 residues. The CDR3 bases are TGTGCCAGCAGTGTTAGGACAGGGCAAGAGACTCAGTACTTC. As protein: CASSVRTGQETQYF.

This chain joins TRBV20-1 and TRBJ2-1, with no clear D. V was pared by 4 bases and J by 10 bases, with 11 bases between. Looked up from germline, CDR1 is DFQATT and CDR2 is SNEGSKA (reference sequence). The CDR3 loop spans 11 amino acids. CDR3 coding DNA: TGCAGTGCTACCCGGGTCGTAGAGCAGTTCTTC. Its protein product is CSATRVVEQFF.

The chain recombines TRBV6-1 with TRBJ1-5; perhaps TRBD1 as D (6 bases). The V gene's germline CDR1 is MNHNS and CDR2 SASEGT. V was pared by 8 bases and J by 8 bases, with 10 bases between. The CDR3 length is 11 residues. CDR3 region: CASGTGKPQHF. The CDR3 DNA sequence: TGTGCCAGCGGCACAGGGAAGCCCCAGCATTTT.

This clone was seen a few times. This chain links TRBV6-5 with TRBJ1-1; no clear D gene. The CDR3 spans 15 residues. V shed 2 bases and J shed 5 bases, with 15 bases lying between them. The germline V gene encodes CDR1 MNHEY and CDR2 SVGAGI. The CDR3: CASSYPGSLGTEAFF. The CDR3 region has the DNA TGTGCCAGCAGTTACCCGGGGTCCCTTGGGACTGAAGCTTTCTTT.

V gene TRBV5-4 combines with J gene TRBJ2-7; 7 bases agree with TRBD2. CDR1 SGHNT and CDR2 YYREEE come from the germline V gene (reference sequence). The CDR3 runs to 13 residues. With V trimmed by 4 bases and J by 1 base, 2 bases remained unmatched. Here the CDR3 DNA reads TGTGCCAGCAGCCCAGCGGGATCCTACGAGCAGTACTTC. As protein: CASSPAGSYEQYF.

This clone has a handful of counts. J is TRBJ2-3 and V is TRBV7-7; perhaps TRBD1 as D (5 bases). Per germline, CDR1 SSHAT and CDR2 FNYEAQ (reference sequence). The V end was cut by 1 base, the J end by 0 bases, with 8 bases between. The CDR3 is 15 residues long. CDR3 bases: TGTGCCAGCAGCTTAGGAGACAGTAGCACAGATACGCAGTATTTT. It is translated as CASSLGDSSTDTQYF. Variable domain in full (rest from reference TRBV7-7 and TRBJ2-3): GAGVSQSPRYKVTKRGQDVTLRCDPISSHATLYWYQQALGQGPEFLTYFNYEAQPDKSGLPSDRFSAERPEGSISTLTIQRTEQRDSAMYRCASSLGDSSTDTQYFGPGTRLTVL.

This clone has just a few counts. The CDR3 DNA follows: TGTGCAAGTCGCTTAGCCTGGGACGGCCAGGGGGGCTACACCTTC. Amino acid sequence: CASRLAWDGQGGYTF. This rearrangement joins TRBV12-2 to TRBJ1-2; the DNA was not compared with TRBD1, the D call given in the table. TRBV12-2 is noted as a pseudogene. The CDR3 loop spans 15 amino acids.

This clone was recorded once. V usage is TRBV30 and J usage is TRBJ2-3, with 7 bases identical to TRBD1. This CDR3 is 15 amino acids long. CDR1 GTSNPN and CDR2 SVGIG come from the germline V gene (reference sequence). V lost 0 bases to trimming and J lost 1 base; unmatched junction nucleotides: 4. The CDR3 nucleotides are TGTGCCTGGAGTGTACAGGGGTTTCGCACAGATACGCAGTATTTT. Amino acids: CAWSVQGFRTDTQYF. Full variable domain (outside the CDR3, taken from reference TRBV30 and TRBJ2-3): SQTIHQWPATLVQPVGSPLSLECTVEGTSNPNLYWYRQAAGRGLQLLFYSVGIGQISSEVPQNLSASRPQDRQFILSSKKLLLSDSGFYLCAWSVQGFRTDTQYFGPGTRLTVL.

The chain is built from TRBV7-8 and TRBJ2-7; 7 bases align to TRBD2. Germline values: CDR1 SGHVS, CDR2 FQNEAQ. The CDR3 runs 18 residues. V shed 2 bases and J 3 bases; nucleotides not matched to a gene: 16. CDR3 amino acids: CASSLSNNLGASGYEQYF. The CDR3 bases are TGTGCCAGCAGCTTAAGTAATAATTTAGGGGCTAGCGGCTACGAGCAGTACTTC. Variable domain in full (rest from reference TRBV7-8 and TRBJ2-7): GAGVSQSPRYKVAKRGQDVALRCDPISGHVSLFWYQQALGQGPEFLTYFQNEAQLDKSGLPSDRFFAERPEGSVSTLKIQRTQQEDSAVYLCASSLSNNLGASGYEQYFGPGTRLTVT.

This chain joins TRBV6-5 and TRBJ1-4; TRBD1 aligns across 9 bases. The CDR3 runs 14 residues. V was clipped by 6 bases and J by 9 bases; unmatched bases: 8. From germline, CDR1 is MNHEY and CDR2 SVGAGI. DNA for the CDR3: TGTGCCAGCAGAACAGGGGGCGAAGGGAAAAAACTGTTTTTT. Protein product: CASRTGGEGKKLFF.

This chain joins TRBV2 and TRBJ1-2, with 11 nucleotides matching TRBD1. Trimming at V came to 6 bases and at J to 6 bases, leaving 3 bases not matched to a gene. In germline, CDR1 is SNHLY, CDR2 FYNNEI. The CDR3 is made up of 13 amino acids. The CDR3 DNA is TGTGCCAGCAGGGGGACAGGGGGTAATGGCTACACCTTC. This codes for CASRGTGGNGYTF.

The chain has TRBV6-5 and TRBJ2-3, with 7 positions matching TRBD2. The ends lost 2 bases at V and 4 bases at J; junction bases unmatched: 3. The CDR3 loop spans 14 amino acids. Germline assignment: CDR1 MNHEY and CDR2 SVGAGI. The CDR3 bases are TGTGCCAGCAGTTACGTTGCGGGAGCAGATACGCAGTATTTT. Protein sequence: CASSYVAGADTQYF.

Only one count was recorded for this clone. The identical CDR3 is also encoded by other nucleotide sequences in the sample. The chain joins TRBV25-1 to TRBJ2-5; 8 positions match TRBD1. In germline, CDR1 is MGHDK, CDR2 SYGVNS. J gave up 2 bases and V 4 bases, and 3 bases lay outside the gene matches. The CDR3 totals 14 residues. CDR3 sequence (DNA): TGTGCCAGCAGTGTTAGGACAGGGCAAGAGACCCAGTACTTC. It translates to CASSVRTGQETQYF.

The chain combines TRBV19 with TRBJ2-3, with 10 bases aligning to TRBD2. The CDR3 has 15 amino acids. After removal of 7 bases from V and 1 base from J, the junction contained 5 bases not matched to a gene. Germline loops: CDR1 LNHDA, CDR2 SQIVND (reference sequence). The DNA of the CDR3 is TGTGCCAGTATTCCGACTAGCGGGCGCACAGATACGCAGTATTTT. As protein: CASIPTSGRTDTQYF.

The chain carries TRBV4-1 and TRBJ1-3; D remains ambiguous. This CDR3 is built from 17 residues. Between the trimmed V and J ends, which lost 5 bases and 4 bases, there was a span of 21 bases. Germline-derived CDR1 and CDR2 are MGHRA and YSYEKL. The CDR3: CASSATPGGASGNTIYF. Here the CDR3 DNA reads TGCGCCAGCAGCGCCACCCCTGGAGGAGCTTCGGGAAACACCATATATTTT.

The rearrangement uses TRBV5-1 and TRBJ2-5; TRBD2 matches 8 bases. Germline assignment: CDR1 SGHRS and CDR2 YFSETQ. The ends lost 3 bases at V and 4 bases at J; junction bases unmatched: 8. This CDR3 comprises 15 residues. The DNA for the CDR3 is TGCGCCAGCAGCTCGAACGGGGGGGCTGGAGAGACCCAGTACTTC. Protein product: CASSSNGGAGETQYF.